Presented here are 3 T cell receptor beta chains from one specimen sequenced in a study of blood T cell repertoires in COVID-19. Measured with immunoSEQ multiplex PCR; TCRdb has only the in-frame clones, and not every one. The table lists about 160,000 clones, approximately 87% of them singletons. Sequencing used PBMCs or T cells enriched from blood (not recorded which). These receptors originate from a woman in her fifties or sixties who had recovered from COVID-19.

The rearrangement joins TRBV5-6 to TRBJ2-5, with 12 bases aligning to TRBD2. V trimming: 4 bases; J trimming: 5 bases; junction bases outside the gene matches: 9. CDR1 SGHDT and CDR2 YYEEEE come from the germline V gene. This CDR3 has 16 residues. The CDR3 bases are TGTGCCAGCAGCCCATACAACCTAGCGGGGGGGGAGACCCAGTACTTC. Protein product: CASSPYNLAGGETQYF.

The rearrangement links TRBV12-3 or TRBV12-4 to TRBJ2-5, with D perhaps TRBD2 (5 bases). Trimming left V 7 bases short and J 9 bases short, with 15 bases between. The CDR3 sequence is 12 residues long. The CDR3 DNA is TGTGCCAGCACCTCCCTGCCGGAGGCCCAGTACTTC. Translating gives CASTSLPEAQYF.

V is TRBV6-5 and J is TRBJ1-6; TRBD1 matches at 7 bases. Germline lookup yields CDR1 MNHEY and CDR2 SVGAGI. J lost 7 bases, V lost 5 bases, and 5 bases had no gene match. This CDR3 region has 14 residues. The CDR3 protein is CASSRDSANSPLHF. Here the CDR3 DNA reads TGTGCCAGCAGTCGGGACAGCGCCAATTCACCCCTCCACTTT.